This T cell receptor (beta chain) comes out of a study of CD8 T cells in ankylosing spondylitis. The study, taken as a whole, reports: What seemed typical of ankylosing spondylitis blood was a TCR beta motif built from fewer than ten highly homologous variants. Matched synovial fluid from ankylosing spondylitis patients was reported to be enriched for disease-linked clones.

It was by quantitative 5'-RACE with molecular barcodes that TCR beta libraries were made. TCRdb re-called the 5' RACE reads with MiXCR, one entry per CDR3 protein. The sample lists about 510,000 distinct CDR3 sequences; approximately 5% were seen once. This clonotype has ten or more counts. What it recognizes is unknown. This receptor was identified in a male donor with ankylosing spondylitis. Sample: blood, either unsorted or a sorted T cell fraction (not recorded which).

The CDR3 bases are TGTGCCAGCAGTGAATATGGGACAGTAATGATGCAGTTCTTC. This sequence encodes CASSEYGTVMMQFF. The V gene is TRBV25-1, the J gene TRBJ2-1; 7 bases align to TRBD1. The V gene end was trimmed by 0 bases and the J gene end by 12 bases; junction bases not matched to a gene: 8. The CDR3 length is 14 residues. Germline CDR1 and CDR2: MGHDK and SYGVNS.